What follows is one TCR beta chain and its context. Its specificity is unknown. The data stem from a study of tumor-infiltrating lymphocytes in localized non-small cell lung cancer. Broader study findings: Tumor T-cell fraction was not associated with recurrence-free survival.

Sequencing used immunoSEQ multiplex PCR; TCRdb keeps in-frame clones, though not all of them. The sample shows about 14,000 clones, approximately 85% of them seen only once. What was sequenced was lung tumor tissue. The source of this sequence is a human donor with non-small cell lung cancer.

In DNA, the CDR3 is TGTGCCAGCAGACACAGGACGACTAACTATGGCTACACCTTC. It encodes CASRHRTTNYGYTF. J is TRBJ1-2 and V is TRBV2; possible D gene TRBD1, 5 bases. CDR1 is SNHLY, CDR2 FYNNEI, per germline. V shed 6 bases and J shed 0 bases, with 11 bases lying between them. The CDR3 consists of 14 residues.